A selection of T cell receptor beta chains follows, all from one sample in a study of OX40 agonist ivuxolimab in advanced cancers. Clones were sequenced by immunoSEQ multiplex PCR, and TCRdb holds only the in-frame ones, with some missing. The sample contains about 100,000 clones, around 89% of which appear only once. The source was CD4+ or CD8+ T cells sorted from blood, collected in a trial of the OX40 agonist ivuxolimab. The receptors were sampled from an adult with an advanced solid tumor such as melanoma, head and neck, liver or kidney cancer. CDR3s leave out the opening cysteine and the closing phenylalanine or tryptophan. The order of the fields is V gene, CDR3 protein.

>TRBV7-9
ASSLAGLGQGKGTQY
>TRBV6-1
ASSEAGTGINSPLH
>TRBV6-1
ASSRDTAASYEQY
>TRBV30
AWSPGQVGGETQY
>TRBV30
AWTSGYGYT
>TRBV6-4
ASGAGTGIIDEQF
>TRBV5-1
ASSQRTGSEKMPMNTEAF
>TRBV28
ASTSTALTRNQPQH
>TRBV30
AWSALVSGNTIY
>TRBV27
ASSPWETSGTWSSYNEQF
>TRBV5-1
ASSNIPYEQY
>TRBV5-1
ASSLEDGELF
>TRBV29-1
SVGQGVGETQY
>TRBV5-4
ASSVSGSTNEQY
>TRBV18
ASSPLASGTSYEQY